A selection of T cell receptor beta chains follows, all from one sample in a study of OX40 agonist ivuxolimab in advanced cancers. TCRdb's copy holds only in-frame clones and misses some; the assay was immunoSEQ multiplex PCR. The sample lists approximately 82,000 clones, around nine tenths occurring once. The sequencing used CD4+ or CD8+ T cells sorted from blood, collected in a trial of the OX40 agonist ivuxolimab. All receptors come from an adult with an advanced solid tumor such as melanoma, head and neck, liver or kidney cancer. CDR3s include the opening cysteine and the closing phenylalanine or tryptophan. Fields, in order: V gene, CDR3 length, J gene, CDR3 protein.

TRBV27	17	TRBJ2-3	CASSFRPIPGPTDTQYF
TRBV6-6	13	TRBJ2-2	CASILGGTGELFF
TRBV2	14	TRBJ2-3	CASSVGGRRDTQYF
TRBV7-6	15	TRBJ2-3	CASRKGTVSTDTQYF
TRBV29-1	14	TRBJ2-1	CSVESLALNNEQFF
TRBV6-5	13	TRBJ1-5	CASSSGGSQPQHF
TRBV7-8	14	TRBJ1-1	CASSLLQGTTEAFF
TRBV15	12	TRBJ2-5	CATSRGFETQYF
TRBV6-5	15	TRBJ2-7	CASSASGASVMEQYF
TRBV7-3	14	TRBJ2-5	CASSSGLAGGTRYF
TRBV7-9	14	TRBJ2-7	CASSLMGGLYEQYF
TRBV6-4	16	TRBJ2-2	CASSKLAAADTGELFF
TRBV12-5	14	TRBJ1-1	CASGLATGGTEAFF
TRBV18	14	TRBJ2-1	CASSPSTSGDEQFF
TRBV20-1	10	TRBJ2-4	CSASKNIQYF
TRBV27	16	TRBJ2-5	CASSPSRTRGVETQYF
TRBV2	16	TRBJ1-2	CASSLDQTSQGYGYTF
TRBV27	15	TRBJ2-1	CASSSRQGARNEQFF
TRBV27	16	TRBJ2-1	CASSYLGGPSYNEQFF
TRBV30	12	TRBJ1-2	CAWSQTRSGYTF
TRBV7-2	15	TRBJ1-5	CASSAQGQVNQPQHF
TRBV5-1	16	TRBJ1-3	CASSPGNWGSGNTIYF
TRBV18	15	TRBJ2-5	CASSKLAGRGETQYF
TRBV5-1	14	TRBJ2-5	CASSRDRGQETQYF
TRBV29-1	14	TRBJ1-2	CSVERGEGDYGYTF
TRBV7-9	15	TRBJ1-3	CASSQDRVSGNTIYF
TRBV5-4	15	TRBJ1-1	CASSFLRGENTEAFF
TRBV11-2	12	TRBJ2-3	CASRLGADTQYF
TRBV5-6	13	TRBJ1-2	CASSGQGGYGYTF
TRBV4-2	19	TRBJ2-3	CASSQDSLRRRGRTDTQYF
TRBV2	16	TRBJ1-3	CASSDGTARHGNTIYF
TRBV14	16	TRBJ2-5	CASSQTRTSRQETQYF
TRBV19	10	TRBJ1-1	CARSRPEAFF
TRBV11-2	11	TRBJ2-1	CASSYGGEQFF
TRBV6-5	14	TRBJ1-1	CASIPGTDYERAFF
TRBV19	16	TRBJ2-1	CASSGRDRGYYNEQFF
TRBV5-4	15	TRBJ2-7	CASSLGQGRDGEQYF
TRBV7-2	16	TRBJ2-1	CASSFPSGGRNNEQFF
TRBV5-8	15	TRBJ2-7	CASSPKGGQGYEQYF
TRBV5-1	15	TRBJ2-5	CASSFDRVSSETQYF
TRBV19	15	TRBJ1-3	CASSIVRGSGNTIYF
TRBV5-1	16	TRBJ2-1	CASSLRPSGGDNEQFF
TRBV4-1	16	TRBJ2-5	CASSHSRGLLGETQYF